One sample yielded the 3 T cell receptor beta chains listed below, sequenced in a study of OX40 agonist ivuxolimab in advanced cancers. Assay used: immunoSEQ multiplex PCR; TCRdb lists only in-frame clones, some missing. The sample records tens of thousands of clones, around 94% being singletons. The sequencing used CD4+ or CD8+ T cells sorted from blood, collected in a trial of the OX40 agonist ivuxolimab. These TCRs come from an adult with an advanced solid tumor such as melanoma, head and neck, liver or kidney cancer.

V and J are TRBV27 and TRBJ1-5, with no clear D. There are 14 residues in the CDR3. The germline V gene has CDR1 MNHEY and CDR2 SMNVEV (reference sequence). V was trimmed by 1 base and J by 0 bases, leaving 4 bases between them. In DNA, the CDR3 is TGTGCCAGCAGTTTATACGGTAGCAATCAGCCCCAGCATTTT. Translated, it gives CASSLYGSNQPQHF.

This clone has more than one count but fewer than ten. The chain recombines TRBV12-5 with TRBJ1-1, with 7 bases fitting TRBD1. Germline CDR1 is LGHNT and CDR2 is FRNRAP. The CDR3 contains 15 residues. The ends lost 3 bases at V and 4 bases at J; junction bases unmatched: 8. CDR3 DNA sequence: TGTGCTAGTGGTTTCGTGACAGGGCTGATCACTGAAGCTTTCTTT. It specifies CASGFVTGLITEAFF.

This chain connects TRBV20-1 to TRBJ2-1, with unresolved D. Germline V gene lookup returns CDR1 DFQATT and CDR2 SNEGSKA (reference sequence). The CDR3 runs to 8 residues. Trimming removed 6 bases from V and 9 bases from J, with 3 bases in between. CDR3 residues: CSAGEQFF. DNA for the CDR3: TGCAGTGCGGGTGAGCAGTTCTTC.